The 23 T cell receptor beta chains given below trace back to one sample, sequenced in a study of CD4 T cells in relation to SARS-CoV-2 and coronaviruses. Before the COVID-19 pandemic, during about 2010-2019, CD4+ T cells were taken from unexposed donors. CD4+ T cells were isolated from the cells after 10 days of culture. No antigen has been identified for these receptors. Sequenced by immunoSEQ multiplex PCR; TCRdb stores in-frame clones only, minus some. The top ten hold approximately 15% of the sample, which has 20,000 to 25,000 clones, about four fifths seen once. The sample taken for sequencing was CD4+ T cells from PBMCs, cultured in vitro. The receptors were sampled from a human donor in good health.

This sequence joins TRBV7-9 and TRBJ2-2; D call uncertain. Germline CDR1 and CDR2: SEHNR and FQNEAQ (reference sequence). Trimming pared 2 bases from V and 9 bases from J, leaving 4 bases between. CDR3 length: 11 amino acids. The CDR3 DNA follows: TGTGCCAGCAGCTTAACCAGGGAGCTGTTTTTT. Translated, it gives CASSLTRELFF. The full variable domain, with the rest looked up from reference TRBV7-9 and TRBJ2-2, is DTGVSQNPRHKITKRGQNVTFRCDPISEHNRLYWYRQTLGQGPEFLTYFQNEAQLEKSRLLSDRFSAERPKGSFSTLEIQRTEQGDSAMYLCASSLTRELFFGEGSRLTVL.

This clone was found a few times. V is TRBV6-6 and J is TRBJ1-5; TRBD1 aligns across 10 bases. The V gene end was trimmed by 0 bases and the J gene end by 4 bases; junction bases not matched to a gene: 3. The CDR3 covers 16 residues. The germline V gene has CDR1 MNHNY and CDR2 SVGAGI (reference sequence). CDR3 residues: CASSYSRDRGNQPQHF. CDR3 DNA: TGTGCCAGCAGTTACTCCCGGGACAGGGGAAATCAGCCCCAGCATTTT.

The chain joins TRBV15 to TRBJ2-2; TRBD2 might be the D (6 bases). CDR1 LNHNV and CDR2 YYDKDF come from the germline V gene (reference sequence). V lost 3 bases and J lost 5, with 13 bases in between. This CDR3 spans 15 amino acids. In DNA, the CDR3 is TGTGCCACCAGCAGGGACGGAGGGGAAACCGGGGAGCTGTTTTTT. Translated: CATSRDGGETGELFF.

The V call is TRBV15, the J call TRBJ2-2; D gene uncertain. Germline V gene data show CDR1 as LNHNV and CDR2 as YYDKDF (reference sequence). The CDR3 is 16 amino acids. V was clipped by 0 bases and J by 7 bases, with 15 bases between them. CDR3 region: CATSRDAGRLGGELFF. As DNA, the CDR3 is TGTGCCACCAGCAGAGATGCTGGCCGGCTCGGCGGGGAGCTGTTTTTT.

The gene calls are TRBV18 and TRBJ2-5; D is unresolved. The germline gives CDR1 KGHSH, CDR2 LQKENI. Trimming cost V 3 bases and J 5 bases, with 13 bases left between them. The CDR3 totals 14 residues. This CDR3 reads CASSPDLSSETQYF. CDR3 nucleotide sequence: TGTGCCAGCTCACCGGACCTCAGCTCGGAGACCCAGTACTTC.

CDR3 region: CASSEVGTAPSSYNSPLHF. CDR3 coding DNA: TGTGCCAGCAGTGAAGTTGGGACAGCCCCGAGCTCCTATAATTCACCCCTCCACTTT. The gene calls are TRBV2 and TRBJ1-6; 7 positions agree with TRBD1. CDR3 length equals 19 residues. V dropped 1 base and J dropped 0; count of bases not matched to a gene: 9. Germline CDR1 is SNHLY and CDR2 is FYNNEI.

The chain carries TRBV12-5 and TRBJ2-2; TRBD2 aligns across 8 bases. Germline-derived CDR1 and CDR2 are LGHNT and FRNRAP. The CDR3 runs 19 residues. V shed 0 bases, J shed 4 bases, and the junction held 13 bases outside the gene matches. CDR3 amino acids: CASGLVRGSGRRRTGELFF. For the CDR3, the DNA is TGTGCTAGTGGTTTGGTACGGGGAAGCGGGAGACGTCGCACCGGGGAGCTGTTTTTT.

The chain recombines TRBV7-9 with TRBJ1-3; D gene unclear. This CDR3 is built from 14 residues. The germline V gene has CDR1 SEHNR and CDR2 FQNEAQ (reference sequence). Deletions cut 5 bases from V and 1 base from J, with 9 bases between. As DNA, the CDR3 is TGTGCCAGCAGCCCCACCTTTTCTGGAAACACCATATATTTT. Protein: CASSPTFSGNTIYF.

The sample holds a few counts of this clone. In DNA form, the CDR3 reads TGCGCCAGCAGCCAACGACTTCATCAGCCCCAGCATTTT. It is translated as CASSQRLHQPQHF. The rearrangement joins TRBV4-1 to TRBJ1-5; D call uncertain. V dropped 2 bases and J dropped 5 bases, with 7 bases sitting between them. The CDR3 sequence is 13 residues long. CDR1 and CDR2 (germline): MGHRA, YSYEKL.

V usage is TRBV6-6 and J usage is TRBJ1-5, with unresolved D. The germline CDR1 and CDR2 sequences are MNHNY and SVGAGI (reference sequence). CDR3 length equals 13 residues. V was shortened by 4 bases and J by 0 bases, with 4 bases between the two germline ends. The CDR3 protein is CASSLFSNQPQHF. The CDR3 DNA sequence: TGTGCCAGCAGTTTGTTTAGCAATCAGCCCCAGCATTTT.

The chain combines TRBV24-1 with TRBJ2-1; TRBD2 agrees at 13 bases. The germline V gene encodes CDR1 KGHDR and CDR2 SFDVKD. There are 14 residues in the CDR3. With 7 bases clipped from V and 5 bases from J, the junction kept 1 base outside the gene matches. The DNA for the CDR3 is TGTGCCACCAGAGGACTAGCGGGAGACAATGAGCAGTTCTTC. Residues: CATRGLAGDNEQFF.

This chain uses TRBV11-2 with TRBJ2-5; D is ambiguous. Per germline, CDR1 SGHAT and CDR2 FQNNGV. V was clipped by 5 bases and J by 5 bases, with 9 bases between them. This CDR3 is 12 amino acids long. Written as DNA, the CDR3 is TGTGCCAGCAGCCGTAGTGGGGAGACCCAGTACTTC. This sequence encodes CASSRSGETQYF.

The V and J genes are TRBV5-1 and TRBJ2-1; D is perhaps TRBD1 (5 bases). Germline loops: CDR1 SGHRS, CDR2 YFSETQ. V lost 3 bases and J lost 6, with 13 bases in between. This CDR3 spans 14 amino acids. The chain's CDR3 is CASSWGLEINEQFF. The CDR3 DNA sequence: TGCGCCAGCAGCTGGGGCCTAGAAATCAATGAGCAGTTCTTC.

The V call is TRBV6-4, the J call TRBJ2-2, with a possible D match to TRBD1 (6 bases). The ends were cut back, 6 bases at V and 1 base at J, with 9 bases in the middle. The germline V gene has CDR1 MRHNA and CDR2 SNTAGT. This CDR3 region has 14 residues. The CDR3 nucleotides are TGTGCCAGCAGACAGGGCCAGAACACCGGGGAGCTGTTTTTT. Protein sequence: CASRQGQNTGELFF.

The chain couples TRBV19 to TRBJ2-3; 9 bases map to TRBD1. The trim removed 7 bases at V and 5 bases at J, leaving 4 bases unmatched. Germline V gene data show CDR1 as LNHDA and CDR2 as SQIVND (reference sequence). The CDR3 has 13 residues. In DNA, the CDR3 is TGTGCCAGTACGGGACAGGGAAAAGATACGCAGTATTTT. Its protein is CASTGQGKDTQYF.

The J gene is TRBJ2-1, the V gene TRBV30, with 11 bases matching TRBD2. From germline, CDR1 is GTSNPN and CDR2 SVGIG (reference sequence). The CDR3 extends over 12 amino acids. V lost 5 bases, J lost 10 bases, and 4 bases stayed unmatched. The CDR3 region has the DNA TGTGCCTGGGTAACTAGCGGGAGAGAGCAGTTCTTC. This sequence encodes CAWVTSGREQFF.

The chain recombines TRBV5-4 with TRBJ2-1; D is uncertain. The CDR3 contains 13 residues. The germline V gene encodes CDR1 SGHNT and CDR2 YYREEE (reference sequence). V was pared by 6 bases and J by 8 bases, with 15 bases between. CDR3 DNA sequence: TGTGCCAGCATCCAGTTGGGGTACGATGAGCAGTTCTTC. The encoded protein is CASIQLGYDEQFF.

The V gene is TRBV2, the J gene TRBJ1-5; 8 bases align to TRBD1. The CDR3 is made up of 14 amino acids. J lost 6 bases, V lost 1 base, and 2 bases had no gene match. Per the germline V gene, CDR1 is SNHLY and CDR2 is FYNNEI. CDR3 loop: CASSEDRGFQPQHF. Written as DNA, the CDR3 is TGTGCCAGCAGTGAAGACAGGGGGTTTCAGCCCCAGCATTTT.

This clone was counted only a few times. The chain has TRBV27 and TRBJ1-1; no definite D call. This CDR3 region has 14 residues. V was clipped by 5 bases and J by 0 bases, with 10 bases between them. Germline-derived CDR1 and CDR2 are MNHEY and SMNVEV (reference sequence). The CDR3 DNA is TGTGCCAGCAGTCCGCACGCCATGAACACTGAAGCTTTCTTT. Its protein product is CASSPHAMNTEAFF.

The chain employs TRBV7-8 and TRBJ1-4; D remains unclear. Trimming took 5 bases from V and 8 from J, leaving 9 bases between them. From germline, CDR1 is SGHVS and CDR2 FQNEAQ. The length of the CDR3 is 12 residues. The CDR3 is CASSGPNEKLFF. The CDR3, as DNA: TGTGCCAGCAGCGGACCGAACGAAAAACTGTTTTTT.

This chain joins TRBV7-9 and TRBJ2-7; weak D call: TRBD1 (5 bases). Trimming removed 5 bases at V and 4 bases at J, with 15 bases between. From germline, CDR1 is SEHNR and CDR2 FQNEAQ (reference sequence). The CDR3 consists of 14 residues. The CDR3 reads CASSLNNRLYEQYF. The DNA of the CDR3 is TGTGCCAGCAGCCTTAATAACAGGCTTTACGAGCAGTACTTC.

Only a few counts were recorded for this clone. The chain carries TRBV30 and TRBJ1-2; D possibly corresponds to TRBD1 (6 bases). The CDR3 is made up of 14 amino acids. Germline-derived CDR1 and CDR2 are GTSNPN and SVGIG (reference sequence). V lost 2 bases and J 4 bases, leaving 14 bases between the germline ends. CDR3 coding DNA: TGTGCCTGGAGTCGACCGGGACACCTCTATGGCTACACCTTC. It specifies CAWSRPGHLYGYTF.

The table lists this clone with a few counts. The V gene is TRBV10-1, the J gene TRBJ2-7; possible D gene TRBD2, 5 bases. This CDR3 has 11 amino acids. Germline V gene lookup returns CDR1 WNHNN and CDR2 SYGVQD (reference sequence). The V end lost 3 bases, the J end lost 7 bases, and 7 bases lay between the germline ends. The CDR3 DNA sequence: TGCGCCAGCAGTGAATCGGGAGAGCAGTACTTC. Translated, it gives CASSESGEQYF.